The 29 T cell receptor delta chains listed next were all sequenced from one sample in a study of fetal and pediatric gammadelta thymocytes. TCRdb re-called the reads through CATT. There are about 910 delta-chain clones in the sample; roughly 56% occur only once, and around 15% lies in the top ten. Sequenced: Vgamma9Vdelta2 gamma-delta T cells from the thymus. Subset: sorted CD3+gammadeltaTCR+Vgamma9+Vdelta2+ thymocytes. The receptors come from a child who underwent cardiac surgery and was recorded as healthy.

This clone qualifies as large. The rearrangement links TRDV2 to TRDJ1; TRDD3 matches at 10 bases. Germline V gene lookup returns CDR1 GEAIGNYY and CDR2 EKD. V was pared by 8 bases and J by 0 bases, with 2 bases of the junction left unmatched. This CDR3 has 13 amino acids. CDR3 DNA sequence: TGTGCCTTCTGGGGGATATACACCGATAAACTCATCTTT. Its protein is CAFWGIYTDKLIF.

This clone has only a few counts. It may be a read error: a sequence one base away is much more abundant. This sequence joins TRDV2 and TRDJ1, with TRDD3 matching over 12 bases. There are 17 residues in the CDR3. CDR1 is GEAIGNYY and CDR2 is EKD in the germline V gene. The CDR3 nucleotides read TGTGCCTGTGACAGGGGGTACTGGGGGATACAATCCGATAAACACATCTTT. Its protein is CACDRGYWGIQSDKHIF.

As for this clone: A read error is the likely source, as a far larger clone sits one nucleotide away. The gene calls are TRDV2 and TRDJ1; tentative D call: TRDD1 (5 bases). The CDR3 is 18 amino acids. V was shortened by 0 bases and J by 2 bases, with 21 bases between the two germline ends. Germline CDR1 reads GEAIGNYY; CDR2 reads EKD. The CDR3 nucleotides are TGTGCCTGTGACACCGGTTCTGTGAATAGGGAAATGACCGATAAACTCATCTTT. Amino acid sequence: CACDTGSVNREMTDKLIF.

Details on this clone: A far bigger clonotype differs at one base, so this is likely a read error. The chain employs TRDV2 and TRDJ1; D uncertain. CDR1 and CDR2 (germline): GEAIGNYY, EKD. This CDR3 has 14 residues. In nucleotides, the CDR3 is TGTGCCTGTGACACCCCTGGTCACACCGATAAACGCATCTTT. Protein product: CACDTPGHTDKRIF.

This chain links TRDV2 with TRDJ3, with D possibly being TRDD3 (5 bases). From germline, CDR1 is GEAIGNYY and CDR2 EKD. The V gene lost 0 bases and the J gene lost 3 bases, with 11 bases spanning the gap. This CDR3 has 17 residues. CDR3 sequence (DNA): TGTGCCTGTGACACCGCAGGGATGAACTGGGACACCCGACAGATGTTTTTC. Translation: CACDTAGMNWDTRQMFF.

This clone is judged large. Different DNA sequences within this sample yield the same CDR3. V usage is TRDV1 and J usage is TRDJ3, with TRDD3 matching 8 bases. J was trimmed by 0 bases and V by 2 bases; bases with no gene match: 12. The CDR3 sequence is 21 residues long. Per germline, CDR1 TSWWSYY and CDR2 QGS. The CDR3: CALGEIDGWGMSSWDTRQMFF. CDR3 nucleotide sequence: TGTGCTCTTGGGGAAATCGACGGGTGGGGGATGAGCTCCTGGGACACCCGACAGATGTTTTTC.

This clone is categorized as large (0.1 to 1%). Within the sample, other DNA sequences also encode this same CDR3. The V call is TRDV2, the J call TRDJ1; TRDD3 agrees at 13 bases. CDR3 length: 18 amino acids. CDR1 is GEAIGNYY and CDR2 is EKD in the germline V gene. V lost 0 bases and J lost 0; bases outside the gene matches: 6. CDR3 residues: CACDTETGGYAYTDKLIF. As DNA, the CDR3 is TGTGCCTGTGACACCGAAACTGGGGGATACGCATACACCGATAAACTCATCTTT.

The assigned J gene is TRDJ1, but the V gene is uncalled; the DNA was not used to check the table's D call, TRDD3. The CDR3 is made up of 22 amino acids. For the CDR3, the DNA is TGTGCCATCCTACGAGAGACGAATTTCTTGGGCCCTAACTCTAGGGGCACCGATAAACTCATCTTT. This codes for CAILRETNFLGPNSRGTDKLIF.

A word on this clone: This is likely an artifact of a read error, given a far larger clone one base away. The V gene is TRDV2, the J gene TRDJ1, with TRDD3 matching over 9 bases. The junction had 17 bases not matched to a gene; V was cut back by 0 bases and J by 1 base. Germline CDR1 and CDR2: GEAIGNYY and EKD. This CDR3 comprises 20 residues. DNA for the CDR3: TGTGCCTGTGACACCGGACCCTTGCTGGGGGATGGTTGGTTCACCGATAAACTCATCTTT. It codes for CACDTGPLLGDGWFTDKLIF.

On this clone itself: A far larger clone is just one base off, so this is likely a read error. This rearrangement joins TRDV2 to TRDJ1, with no clear D. Germline V CDR1 and CDR2: GEAIGNYY, EKD. This CDR3 is built from 20 residues. The germline V and J ends were trimmed by 0 bases and 0 bases, with 25 bases remaining between them. CDR3 coding DNA: TGTGCCTGTGACACCCTGCTTACAATGGAGGACCCTAGTTACACCGATAAACTCATCTTT. Translating gives CACDTLLTMEDPSYTDKLIF.

Turning to this clone: This likely reflects a read error, since a far larger clone is one base away. This CDR3 is also generated by other DNA sequences in the sample. The genes are TRDV2 and TRDJ3; 8 bases fit TRDD3. CDR3 length: 27 amino acids. After removal of 2 bases from V and 0 bases from J, the junction contained 32 bases not matched to a gene. CDR1 GEAIGNYY and CDR2 EKD come from the germline V gene. The CDR3: CACDNALGTGGSHPPGGSSWDTRQMFF. The CDR3 bases are TGTGCCTGTGACAACGCCCTCGGTACTGGGGGCTCCCACCCCCCCGGCGGTAGCTCCTGGGACACCCGACAGATGTTTTTC.

This clone occurred once. A far larger clone is only one base removed, so a read error is likely. The sample has other DNA sequences that encode this CDR3 too. The rearrangement links TRDV2 to TRDJ1, with 8 bases matching TRDD3. Germline CDR1 and CDR2: GEAIGNYY and EKD. The CDR3 is made up of 14 amino acids. The CDR3 region has the DNA TGTGCCTGTGACACCGGGATACGGAACGATAAGCTCATCTTT. This gives the protein CACDTGIRNDKLIF.

This clone is classed as large. The sample holds other DNA sequences that translate to the same CDR3. The V and J genes are TRDV2 and TRDJ1; TRDD3 aligns across 13 bases. CDR3 length equals 19 residues. Trimming cost V 3 bases and J 3 bases; bases outside gene matches: 15. The germline V gene encodes CDR1 GEAIGNYY and CDR2 EKD. CDR3 amino acids: CACDSPILGDTEGADKLIF. The DNA of the CDR3 is TGTGCCTGTGACTCGCCCATACTGGGGGATACGGAGGGCGCCGATAAACTCATCTTT.

As to this clone: The protein in TCRdb stems from a much larger clone and differs at residue 8 from this DNA's translation, likely a read error; here the protein is translated from the DNA. This rearrangement joins TRDV2 to TRDJ1; 7 nucleotides agree with TRDD3. Germline assignment: CDR1 GEAIGNYY and CDR2 EKD. With 3 bases clipped from V and 4 bases from J, the junction kept 13 bases outside the gene matches. CDR3 length: 16 amino acids. The CDR3 spells CACDRAIPGDYDKLIF. The CDR3 coding sequence is TGTGCCTGTGACCGGGCCATACCGGGGGATTACGATAAACTCATCTTT.

A note on this clone: Given a far larger clone just one base away, this is likely a sequencing read error. The gene calls are TRDV2 and TRDJ3, with 8 positions matching TRDD3. The V gene end was trimmed by 2 bases and the J gene end by 0 bases; junction bases not matched to a gene: 14. Per the germline V gene, CDR1 is GEAIGNYY and CDR2 is EKD. The CDR3 is made up of 21 amino acids. The DNA for the CDR3 is TGTGCCTGTGACAAAGGGACTAGGGATACGCTTCCCTCCTGGGACACCCGACAGATGTTTTTC. Amino acids: CACDKGTRDTLPSWDTRQMFF.

A note on this clone: It differs at one base from a far larger clone, so likely a read error. The chain uses TRDV2 and TRDJ1, with 8 bases aligning to TRDD3. The CDR3 totals 14 residues. The ends lost 5 bases at V and 0 bases at J; junction bases unmatched: 4. Germline CDR1 is GEAIGNYY and CDR2 is EKD. The CDR3 bases are TGTGCCTGTGCCGTACTGGGGGACACCGATAAACTCATCTTT. It is translated as CACAVLGDTDKLIF.

On this clone: A much larger clonotype is one base distant, so this may be a read error. The rearrangement joins TRDV2 to TRDJ1, with 10 positions matching TRDD3. This CDR3 is 20 amino acids long. Trimming cost V 3 bases and J 5 bases; bases outside gene matches: 23. Germline CDR1 is GEAIGNYY and CDR2 is EKD. The CDR3 loop is CACDDVWTAILGDGPDKLIF. The CDR3 DNA reads TGTGCCTGTGACGATGTCTGGACGGCTATACTGGGGGATGGCCCTGATAAACTCATCTTT.

This clone was seen a few times. This may arise from a read error, as a much more abundant clone is one base away. The chain carries TRDV2 and TRDJ2, with 7 positions matching TRDD3. Looked up from germline, CDR1 is GEAIGNYY and CDR2 is EKD. The length of the CDR3 is 21 residues. V trimming: 0 bases; J trimming: 6 bases; junction bases outside the gene matches: 24. The CDR3 nucleotides are TGTGCCTGTGACACCGTGGGGTCGTACTGGGGAGGCGTTGGGAGTGCAGCACAACTCTTCTTT. Its translation: CACDTVGSYWGGVGSAAQLFF.

As for this clone: A read error is likely here: a far larger clone is one base away. The J gene is TRDJ3, the V gene TRDV1; TRDD3 matches 8 bases. Germline CDR1 is TSWWSYY and CDR2 is QGS. The CDR3 runs to 21 residues. V trimming: 2 bases; J trimming: 0 bases; junction bases outside the gene matches: 12. The DNA for the CDR3 is TGTGCTCTTGGGGAAATGGACGGGTGGGGGATGAGCTCCTGGGACACCCGACAGATGTTTTTC. Translating gives CALGEMDGWGMSSWDTRQMFF.

Sample share makes this clone large (0.1 to 1%). The same CDR3 can be traced to other DNA sequences in this sample. The chain has TRDV2 and TRDJ3; 10 positions match TRDD3. Germline V CDR1 and CDR2: GEAIGNYY, EKD. This CDR3 is built from 27 residues. V was pared by 2 bases and J by 0 bases, with 30 bases of the junction left unmatched. The CDR3 coding sequence is TGTGCCTGTGACAACGCCCTCGGTACTGGGGGATCCCACCCCCCCGGCGGTAGCTCCTGGGACACCCGACAGATGTTTTTC. Residues: CACDNALGTGGSHPPGGSSWDTRQMFF.

To note about this clone: A read error is likely here: a far larger clone is one base away. The chain uses TRDV2 and TRDJ1; 7 bases agree with TRDD3. The CDR3 length is 19 residues. J gave up 2 bases and V 0 bases, and 17 bases lay outside the gene matches. Germline values: CDR1 GEAIGNYY, CDR2 EKD. The CDR3 loop reads CACDTLSLLGTQETDKLIF. The CDR3 bases are TGTGCCTGTGACACCCTAAGCTTACTGGGGACCCAGGAGACCGATAAACTCATCTTT.

Judged by abundance, this clone is large (0.1 to 1%). Other DNA sequences in the sample encode the same CDR3. This chain joins TRDV2 and TRDJ1; TRDD3 matches at 10 bases. The CDR3 is made up of 15 amino acids. The germline gives CDR1 GEAIGNYY, CDR2 EKD. J gave up 0 bases and V 1 base, and 1 base lay outside the gene matches. DNA of the CDR3: TGTGCCTGTGACACGGGGGATACGTACACCGATAAACTCATCTTT. As protein: CACDTGDTYTDKLIF.

This clone is large in the sample. The same CDR3 also results from other DNA sequences found in this sample. The V gene is TRDV2, the J gene TRDJ1; possible D gene TRDD3, 6 bases. This CDR3 has 15 residues. V was clipped by 0 bases and J by 0 bases, with 10 bases between them. The germline V gene encodes CDR1 GEAIGNYY and CDR2 EKD. CDR3 amino acids: CACDTGGGDTDKLIF. CDR3 DNA: TGTGCCTGTGACACCGGGGGGGGAGACACCGATAAACTCATCTTT.

Turning to this clone: A far larger clone differs by one base, so this is likely a read error. This chain connects TRDV2 to TRDJ1, with 7 bases identical to TRDD3. Germline lookup yields CDR1 GEAIGNYY and CDR2 EKD. The CDR3 contains 20 residues. CDR3 nucleotides: TGTGCCTGTGACACCCTGCTTACAATGGGGGACCCTAGTTACACCGATAAAATCATCTTT. The encoded protein is CACDTLLTMGDPSYTDKIIF.

This clone was observed a few times. This chain uses TRDV2 with TRDJ1; TRDD3 matches at 9 bases. The CDR3 length is 18 residues. The J segment lost 0 bases and the V segment lost 0 bases, leaving 10 bases of the junction unmatched. The germline CDR1 and CDR2 sequences are GEAIGNYY and EKD. CDR3 loop: CACDTRPGDTAYTDKLIF. The CDR3 bases are TGTGCCTGTGACACCCGACCGGGGGATACCGCGTACACCGATAAACTCATCTTT.

A remark on this clone: A single base is all that separates this from a far larger clone, so a read error is likely. The sample has other DNA sequences that encode this CDR3 too. The chain recombines TRDV2 with TRDJ3; 7 bases align to TRDD3. The CDR3 totals 21 residues. Germline CDR1 reads GEAIGNYY; CDR2 reads EKD. The CDR3, as DNA: TGTGCCTGTGACACCCTTCGGATTGGGGGAGAAAGCTCCTGCGACACCCGACAGATGTTTTTC. As protein: CACDTLRIGGESSCDTRQMFF.

A note on this clone: A read error is likely here: a far larger clone is one base away. The rearrangement links TRDV2 to TRDJ1; D unclear. The CDR3 length is 14 residues. Germline V gene sequence: CDR1 GEAIGNYY, CDR2 EKD. CDR3 sequence: CAGDTAAGPDKLIF. DNA of the CDR3: TGTGCCGGTGACACCGCGGCCGGGCCCGATAAACTCATCTTT.

Comments on this clone: A far bigger clonotype differs at one base, so this is likely a read error. The chain joins TRDV2 to TRDJ1, with TRDD3 matching 7 bases. There are 15 residues in the CDR3. CDR1 and CDR2 (germline): GEAIGNYY, EKD. The CDR3 nucleotides are TGTGCCGGTGACACGTTATGGGGGACCAACGATAAACTCATCTTT. Translating it yields CAGDTLWGTNDKLIF.

For this clone: Since a far larger clone is one base different, this is likely a read error. Other DNA sequences from this sample encode an identical CDR3 as well. This chain uses TRDV2 with TRDJ3; 10 bases agree with TRDD3. The CDR3 runs 27 residues. CDR1 and CDR2 from the germline V gene are GEAIGNYY and EKD. J was trimmed by 0 bases and V by 2 bases; bases with no gene match: 30. The CDR3 loop is CACDNALGTGGSHPPGGSSWDTRQMFF. The CDR3 nucleotides are TGTGCCTGTGACAATGCCCTCGGTACTGGGGGATCCCACCCCCCCGGCGGTAGCTCCTGGGACACCCGACAGATGTTTTTC.